The TCR beta chain described here comes from a study of a mutant IDH1 vaccine in newly diagnosed glioma listed by TCRdb under 2021. Regarding the complete study: Patients were given eight vaccinations, in weeks 1, 3, 5, 7, 11, 15, 19 and 23, which matched visits V03 through V10. Vaccination started 4-6 weeks after radiotherapy alone, or was given together with temozolomide cycles in the groups whose treatment included chemotherapy. Longitudinal TCRB deep sequencing was done for 25 to 30 treated patients, wherever samples were available for exploratory analyses. Prior to enrollment, standard therapy consisting of radiotherapy alone, temozolomide alone, or radiochemotherapy with temozolomide had been administered to patients, with the combination being received by most patients. Of the approximately 30 treated patients, around 62% were male and about 40% were female, and a mean age of roughly 37 years was recorded. Peripheral blood was drawn at six visits: V03 (baseline), V05, V07, V10, V12 and V13.

General study outcomes and caveats: PBMC samples for TCRB deep sequencing were selected based on availability. Vaccine-induced immune responses across multiple MHC alleles were detected in 85% to 95% of patients. The authors noted that analyses of patient blood samples could not be reproduced because of sample limitations. Changes in the top peripheral T cell clonotypes picked up by TCRB sequencing did not appear to be linked to pseudoprogression.

Library creation used the immunoSEQ multiplex PCR assay. Rearranged TCR beta chain sequences were amplified with the hsTCRB Kit following the manufacturer's protocol. An Illumina MiSeq was used to sequence the TCRB libraries. The study's processing was this. The proprietary platform of the kit vendor was used for demultiplexing, trimming and gene mapping. TCRdb limited this immuneACCESS table to in-frame rearrangements with V and J called. A share of clones is missing; checked studies link under half to unresolved V genes, and the rest is unexplained. V and J calls and clone size are copied from that table; D and trimming were computed from the DNA. The sample profile shows around 78,000 clones; roughly 85% of them were found once. The leading ten clones occupy 2% to 2.5% of the sample. This clone was seen once. The specificity of this receptor is unknown. Nothing much larger sits one base from this clone, and base qualities are not available.

V loses 6 bases at its end and J loses 5 bases; junction bases beyond the gene matches: 10. Taken from the germline V gene, the CDR1 and CDR2 loops are MDHEN and SYDVKM. Counted from cysteine to phenylalanine, this CDR3 has 15 amino acids. The kept DNA is CDR3 alone, 45 bases in frame from the first base. The sample's time point, from its label and the paper: week 23, last vaccination. Each vaccine dose was 300 ug of a 20-mer mutant IDH1 peptide in Montanide, given subcutaneously with topical imiquimod. The donors had newly diagnosed IDH1-mutant astrocytomas of WHO grade 3 or 4 that showed loss of nuclear ATRX. The samples were drawn from NOA16, a multicentre, single-arm, open-label phase I trial in Germany that tested a mutant IDH1 peptide vaccine in humans for the first time. The DNeasy Blood and Tissue Kit was used to extract genomic DNA from EDTA blood for TCRB sequencing.

The chain joins TRBV28 to TRBJ2-1, and TRBD2 aligns with 7 junction nucleotides. The sequence derives from a man aged 30 to 39 with glioma. Some clones in this sample may be carry-over from other donors' samples. Sample: PBMCs, taken from a glioma patient whose treatment included an IDH1 peptide vaccine. Here the CDR3 is given as CASSNEGLRNNEQFF. The nucleotides read TGTGCCAGCAGCAACGAGGGACTACGAAACAATGAGCAGTTCTTC.